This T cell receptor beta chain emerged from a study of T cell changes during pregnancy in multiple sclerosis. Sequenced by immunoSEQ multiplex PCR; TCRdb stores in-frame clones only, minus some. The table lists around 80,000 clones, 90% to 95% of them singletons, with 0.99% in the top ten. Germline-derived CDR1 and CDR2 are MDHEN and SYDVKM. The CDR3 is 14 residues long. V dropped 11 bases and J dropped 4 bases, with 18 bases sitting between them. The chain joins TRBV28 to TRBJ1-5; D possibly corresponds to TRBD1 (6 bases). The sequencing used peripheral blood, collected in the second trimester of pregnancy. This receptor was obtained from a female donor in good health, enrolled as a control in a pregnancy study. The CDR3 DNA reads TGTGCCTCAGGGTCTGAAGGACAGAATCAGCCCCAGCATTTT. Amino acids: CASGSEGQNQPQHF.